Below, 26 T cell receptor beta chains from the same sample are listed, as sequenced in a study of human T cells and chemical hapten exposure. In TCRdb, the 5' RACE reads were re-called with MiXCR into one record per CDR3 protein. The data contain more than 140,000 distinct CDR3 sequences, roughly 4.1% of them seen just once; the ten biggest clones take up 1.3% to 1.5%. Extraction yielded total RNA from whole blood (unfractionated). These receptors originate from a female donor in good health.

This clonotype was seen at least ten times. The CDR3 region is CASRSRQGSYEQYF. The CDR3 region has the DNA TGTGCCAGCAGATCCCGACAGGGATCCTACGAGCAGTACTTC. The chain uses TRBV7-6 and TRBJ2-7; 7 bases align to TRBD1. Trimming removed 6 bases from V and 1 base from J; junction bases left unmatched: 6. This CDR3 spans 14 amino acids. Germline values: CDR1 SGHVS, CDR2 FNYEAQ.

The V and J genes are TRBV2 and TRBJ2-3, with 11 bases that match TRBD1. This CDR3 is built from 15 residues. In germline, CDR1 is SNHLY, CDR2 FYNNEI. V lost 4 bases, J lost 4 bases, and 4 bases stayed unmatched. The CDR3 spells CASSGDRGVSDTQYF. The CDR3, as DNA: TGTGCCAGCAGTGGGGACAGGGGGGTTTCAGATACGCAGTATTTT.

The gene calls are TRBV2 and TRBJ2-7; D is uncertain. This CDR3 spans 13 amino acids. V was cut by 7 bases and J by 0 bases, with 10 bases left in between. The germline V gene has CDR1 SNHLY and CDR2 FYNNEI. This CDR3 reads CASNDLHSYEQYF. In nucleotides, the CDR3 is TGTGCCAGCAACGACTTGCACTCCTACGAGCAGTACTTC.

J is TRBJ1-1 and V is TRBV7-9; D unresolved. This CDR3 contains 13 residues. With 8 bases removed from V and 1 base from J, the gap between germline ends came to 11 bases. The germline V gene has CDR1 SEHNR and CDR2 FQNEAQ (reference sequence). The CDR3 loop reads CASVRGSNTEAFF. The CDR3 DNA sequence: TGTGCCAGCGTACGAGGATCGAACACTGAAGCTTTCTTT.

This clonotype was recorded many times. This rearrangement joins TRBV7-8 to TRBJ1-4, with no clear D. Trimming took off 5 bases at V and 4 bases at J, with 17 bases between the two ends. The CDR3 loop spans 16 amino acids. From germline, CDR1 is SGHVS and CDR2 FQNEAQ. CDR3 bases: TGTGCCAGCAGCCGCCTTTCTCGGACCTATAATGAAAAACTGTTTTTT. This gives the protein CASSRLSRTYNEKLFF.

This clonotype appeared many times. CDR3 sequence (DNA): TGTGCCAGTAGTATGGACGTCTTCAGCTACGAGCAGTACTTC. Translation: CASSMDVFSYEQYF. J is TRBJ2-7 and V is TRBV19, with D uncertain. Germline lookup yields CDR1 LNHDA and CDR2 SQIVND (reference sequence). The CDR3 has 14 residues. V was trimmed by 3 bases and J by 3 bases, leaving 12 bases between them.

This clonotype has ten or more counts. J is TRBJ1-5 and V is TRBV28, with D tentatively TRBD1 (6 bases). CDR3 size: 16 residues. Trimming left V 7 bases short and J 0 bases short, with 16 bases between. Germline-derived CDR1 and CDR2 are MDHEN and SYDVKM. CDR3 sequence: CASNSGQPNSNQPQHF. As DNA, the CDR3 is TGTGCCAGCAATTCCGGACAGCCAAATAGCAATCAGCCCCAGCATTTT.

With regard to this clonotype: A read error is possible here, since a much larger clone lies one base away. The chain recombines TRBV5-1 with TRBJ2-2; no firm D call. The CDR3 loop spans 14 amino acids. Germline V gene sequence: CDR1 SGHRS, CDR2 YFSETQ. Trimming removed 4 bases at V and 6 bases at J, with 13 bases between. In nucleotides, the CDR3 is TGCGCCAGCAGCCTATCCATTCGGGCCGGGGAGCTGTTTTTT. Encoded protein: CASSLSIRAGELFF.

This sequence joins TRBV3-1 and TRBJ2-1, with TRBD1 as a possible D gene (6 bases). This CDR3 is built from 11 residues. Trimming left V 4 bases short and J 10 bases short, with 8 bases between. Per the germline V gene, CDR1 is LGHDT and CDR2 is YNNKEL (reference sequence). The CDR3 is CASSRTGEQFF. The CDR3 nucleotides read TGTGCCAGCAGCCGCACAGGGGAGCAGTTCTTC.

This clonotype was detected many times. This chain joins TRBV7-9 and TRBJ2-1, with 9 bases identical to TRBD2. Germline V gene data show CDR1 as SEHNR and CDR2 as FQNEAQ (reference sequence). V shed 7 bases and J 1 base; nucleotides not matched to a gene: 11. The CDR3 totals 17 residues. CDR3 loop: CASMSGGPAGSYNEQFF. CDR3 in DNA: TGTGCCAGCATGAGCGGGGGGCCCGCCGGTTCCTACAATGAGCAGTTCTTC.

This clonotype was recorded at least ten times. The chain couples TRBV9 to TRBJ1-2; D is unresolved. Germline V gene sequence: CDR1 SGDLS, CDR2 YYNGEE. Trimming removed 3 bases from V and 1 base from J, with 7 bases in between. CDR3 length equals 13 residues. The DNA of the CDR3 is TGTGCCAGCAGCGAAGCCGATAACTATGGCTACACCTTC. Its protein product is CASSEADNYGYTF.

In the case of this clonotype: A much larger clone sits a single nucleotide away, making a read error possible. The chain employs TRBV3-1 and TRBJ1-3, with D maybe TRBD1 (5 bases). CDR3 length: 15 residues. Trimming shortened V by 5 bases and J by 0 bases, and 11 bases separated the two germline ends. Germline V CDR1 and CDR2: LGHDT, YNNKEL (reference sequence). DNA for the CDR3: TGTGCCAGCAGCGGGGGGAGGTACTCTGGAAACACCATATATTTT. Translated, it gives CASSGGRYSGNTIYF.

This clonotype was counted ten times or more. The chain combines TRBV29-1 with TRBJ2-1; 8 positions agree with TRBD2. V lost 6 bases and J lost 9; bases outside the gene matches: 10. This CDR3 region has 13 residues. CDR1 and CDR2 (germline): SQVTM, ANQGSEA. CDR3 loop: CSVDGLAVGEQFF. CDR3 nucleotides: TGCAGCGTAGATGGACTAGCTGTTGGTGAGCAGTTCTTC.

This clonotype showed up many times. The rearrangement joins TRBV20-1 to TRBJ2-7; 8 nucleotides line up with TRBD1. Trimming took 5 bases from V and 0 from J; bases not matched to a gene: 6. Germline CDR1 is DFQATT and CDR2 is SNEGSKA (reference sequence). The CDR3 has 14 amino acids. The CDR3 DNA reads TGCAGTGCTCGGACAGGGAGAAGCTCCTACGAGCAGTACTTC. The encoded protein is CSARTGRSSYEQYF.

There are many counts of this clonotype. The rearrangement links TRBV12-3 or TRBV12-4 to TRBJ1-5, with D possibly TRBD1 on 5 matching bases. V dropped 2 bases and J dropped 5 bases, with 10 bases sitting between them. The CDR3 extends over 14 amino acids. CDR3 coding DNA: TGTGCCAGCAGTTTACAGGCAGGGTATCAGCCCCAGCATTTT. This gives the protein CASSLQAGYQPQHF.

The chain links TRBV28 to TRBJ1-6; the D is unclear. This CDR3 has 13 amino acids. The germline V and J ends were trimmed by 11 bases and 3 bases, with 11 bases remaining between them. In germline, CDR1 is MDHEN, CDR2 SYDVKM. The DNA for the CDR3 is TGTGCCGGCGGCGTGAACTATAATTCACCCCTCCACTTT. Protein sequence: CAGGVNYNSPLHF.

This clonotype was counted many times. The chain carries TRBV20-1 and TRBJ1-2; D gene ambiguous. V lost 0 bases to trimming and J lost 5 bases, with 13 bases between them. The length of the CDR3 is 14 residues. From germline, CDR1 is DFQATT and CDR2 SNEGSKA (reference sequence). For the CDR3, the DNA is TGCAGTGCTAGAGATCGTGCAGGATTATATGGCTACACCTTC. It encodes CSARDRAGLYGYTF.

The chain employs TRBV5-6 and TRBJ1-1; 9 nucleotides match TRBD1. The ends lost 4 bases at V and 6 bases at J; junction bases unmatched: 13. Germline V lookup: CDR1 SGHDT, CDR2 YYEEEE. This CDR3 region has 16 residues. CDR3 loop: CASSANSGTGWSEAFF. The CDR3 DNA reads as TGTGCCAGCAGCGCAAACTCCGGGACAGGGTGGTCTGAAGCTTTCTTT. The variable domain in full, with the rest retrieved from reference TRBV5-6 and TRBJ1-1, is DAGVTQSPTHLIKTRGQQVTLRCSPKSGHDTVSWYQQALGQGPQFIFQYYEEEERQRGNFPDRFSGHQFPNYSSELNVNALLLGDSALYLCASSANSGTGWSEAFFGQGTRLTVV.

This clonotype has at least ten counts. The chain carries TRBV29-1 and TRBJ2-5, with D perhaps matching TRBD2 (6 bases). Germline CDR1 reads SQVTM; CDR2 reads ANQGSEA. V was cut by 5 bases and J by 5 bases, with 15 bases left in between. This CDR3 region has 13 residues. This CDR3 is CSVPTGDSETQYF. CDR3 bases: TGCAGCGTTCCCACCGGGGACTCGGAGACCCAGTACTTC.

This clonotype was observed many times. This rearrangement joins TRBV4-3 to TRBJ2-3; perhaps TRBD2 as D (6 bases). Germline V gives CDR1 LGHNA, CDR2 YSLEER. The CDR3 runs 21 residues. V shed 1 base and J shed 0 bases, with 26 bases lying between them. CDR3 loop: CASSQVPPLRLGEASTDTQYF. The DNA of the CDR3 is TGCGCCAGCAGCCAAGTACCCCCGCTCCGACTGGGGGAGGCTAGCACAGATACGCAGTATTTT.

With respect to this clonotype: A read error is possible here, since a much larger clone lies one base away. DNA of the CDR3: TGCAGTGCTAGCCTACATAGCGGGGGGAAAAATGAGCAGTTCTTC. Its translation: CSASLHSGGKNEQFF. The rearrangement uses TRBV20-1 and TRBJ2-1, with 10 positions matching TRBD2. The CDR3 totals 15 residues. The junction had 9 bases not matched to a gene; V was cut back by 3 bases and J by 7 bases. CDR1 is DFQATT and CDR2 is SNEGSKA in the germline V gene (reference sequence).

This clonotype was picked up many times. This chain joins TRBV5-7 and TRBJ1-6; D is unclear. TRBV5-7 has ORF status, its function being uncertain. Trimming pared 4 bases from V and 6 bases from J, leaving 11 bases between. This CDR3 is built from 14 residues. The CDR3 here is CASSLTALNSPLHF. The CDR3 DNA is TGTGCCAGCAGCCTGACGGCCCTTAATTCACCCCTCCACTTT.

In this sample, this clonotype turned up many times. This sequence joins TRBV28 and TRBJ2-7; 10 nucleotides line up with TRBD1. Losses at the gene ends were 6 bases for V and 3 bases for J; bases not matched to a gene: 26. Germline CDR1 and CDR2: MDHEN and SYDVKM. The CDR3 sequence is 21 residues long. CDR3 in amino acids: CASRTTHMLHSTGDRGYEQYF. The CDR3 DNA is TGTGCCAGCAGGACCACTCACATGCTCCACAGTACCGGGGACAGGGGCTACGAGCAGTACTTC.

This clonotype occurred many times. The DNA of the CDR3 is TGCAGTGCTACTCCGAGGCCTTTGTACAATGAGCAGTTCTTC. Translating it yields CSATPRPLYNEQFF. This sequence joins TRBV20-1 and TRBJ2-1, with no clear D. Deletions cut 4 bases from V and 4 bases from J, with 14 bases between. Germline-derived CDR1 and CDR2 are DFQATT and SNEGSKA (reference sequence). This CDR3 has 14 amino acids.

In its sample, this clonotype was seen a few times. A single base separates this from a much larger clone, so it may be a read error. This chain links TRBV5-1 with TRBJ2-7; D is undetermined. CDR1 and CDR2 from the germline V gene are SGHRS and YFSETQ. The CDR3 is 12 amino acids. The V end lost 3 bases, the J end lost 5 bases, and 9 bases lay between the germline ends. CDR3: CASSSLPDEQYF. CDR3 DNA sequence: TGCGCCAGCAGCTCTTTGCCCGACGAGCAGTACTTC.

This clonotype showed up many times. The gene calls are TRBV9 and TRBJ1-1, with TRBD1 matching 7 bases. V shed 3 bases and J 6 bases; nucleotides not matched to a gene: 5. The CDR3 contains 13 residues. Germline CDR1 and CDR2: SGDLS and YYNGEE. This CDR3 reads CASSEGARAEAFF. The CDR3, as DNA: TGTGCCAGCAGCGAGGGGGCGAGAGCTGAAGCTTTCTTT.